The clone carrying this T cell receptor (beta chain) was recorded a few times. Trimming took 8 bases from V and 3 from J, leaving 10 bases between them. Germline CDR1 is MRHNA and CDR2 is SNTAGT. CDR3 size: 12 residues. The data were obtained in a study of somatic mutations in cytotoxic T cells in rheumatoid arthritis. As for the study in general: Patient blood (about 30 ml EDTA) was collected right after diagnosis, preceding any treatment.

As originally analysed: Patient CD8+ clones larger than 1% rarely matched published virus-specific TCRB sequences. The table came from immunoSEQ multiplex PCR; TCRdb's copy has only in-frame clones and leaves some out. V, J and clone size derive from that table, while D and trimming were established from the DNA sequence. The sample includes approximately 10,000 clones, just under 85% of them seen just once. By positive magnetic bead selection, CD4+ and CD8+ cells were isolated, and their purity was checked by flow cytometry. The material sequenced was CD8+ T cells sorted from blood. The sequence derives from a woman aged 55-75 years with rheumatoid arthritis. This rearrangement joins TRBV6-4 to TRBJ1-1; the D is unclear. CDR3 loop: CASGGRDTEAFF. CDR3 nucleotide sequence: TGTGCCAGCGGAGGTCGGGACACTGAAGCTTTCTTT.